A single TCR beta chain is shown here with its context. This clonotype was recorded many times. This receptor's antigen is unknown. Base quality data are lacking; no much larger clone is found one base away. Looking up the germline V gene yields CDR1 ENHRY and CDR2 SYGVKD. V was cut back by 0 bases and J by 1 base, leaving a gap of 7 bases between them. The CDR3 has 15 amino acids, counting the end cysteine and phenylalanine. The kept DNA is CDR3 alone, 45 bases in frame from the first base. The sample comes from a study of molecular identifiers for immune sequencing clone quantification listed by TCRdb under 2018. For the wider study: For a replicate experiment, the RNA from either approximately 20,000 or 100,000 naive CD8 T cells was divided into five aliquots, and four of those aliquots went on to sequencing. This methods study used CD8 T cells to benchmark TCR RNA copy counting and molecular-identifier clustering-based TCR repertoire sequencing (MIDCIRS).

The paper's findings and limits, for the study overall: When barcode sub-clustering was omitted, TCR diversity was inflated by chimeric consensus sequences, with chimeras reaching as high as 47%. About three recovered TCR RNA copies per cell were obtained by modeling, versus about 9.7 by digital PCR, implying a capture efficiency of roughly 32%. The sizes of highly expanded clones could end up underestimated when identical TCR molecules share a barcode. Spiked-in Jurkat TCR RNA equivalent to a single cell was reported to be detectable even among approximately 1 million naive CD8 T cells. The naive libraries included spiked-in Jurkat TCR RNA (approximately 11 copies' worth), and this RNA is not part of the donor repertoire. In CMV-specific effector cells, clones with more than 20 RNA copies accounted for over 98% of molecules, whereas in naive cells such clones accounted for under 1%.

Libraries of naive CD8 T cells were built from approximately 20,000 to 1,000,000 sorted cells, with 10%, 30% or 50% of the purified RNA used. On a BD FACSAria II, naive CD8 T cells were FACS-sorted as CD8+CD4-CCR7+CD45RA+ and collected into RLT Plus buffer. To test detection sensitivity, Jurkat RNA equivalent to roughly eleven TCR copies was spiked into samples of roughly 18,000-1,000,000 naive CD8 T cells. Enrichment of CD8 T cells was done with RosetteSep CD8+ T Cell Enrichment Cocktail plus Ficoll-Paque, and ACK red cell lysis came afterward. The library was obtained by PCR. TCRdb shows the sequencer as Illumina HiSeq 4000. Bulk TCR libraries were generated as previously described, with the TCR primers listed in Table S5 used. Purification of total RNA was performed with the Qiagen AllPrep DNA/RNA kit. Before any analysis, reads coming from multiple sequencing runs of the same library were combined into one pool. The study's processing was this. Reads were retained only if their TCR constant sequence matched exactly, and those retained reads were trimmed to 150 nt and grouped according to their 12-nt molecular barcodes. Reads within each barcode group were sub-clustered using a 15% Levenshtein threshold, and quality-weighted consensus sequences were constructed for each RNA molecule. Non-functional sequences were filtered out, along with any lower-count sequence sitting one edit away from another sequence. Based on a fit of two negative binomial distributions, barcode sub-clusters having less than 20% of the maximum read count were discarded. TCRdb trimmed public reads at Q25 via fastp, called clones via MiXCR and kept in-frame beta chains. CDR3 protein sequences are deduplicated, and each keeps its most common genes and DNA. TCRdb's processing, not the authors', yielded these V and J calls. This sample holds 70,000 to 95,000 distinct CDR3 sequences; 19% were observed only once. Of the sample, about 0.85% is held by the ten largest clones.

Sequenced material: naive CD8+ T cells from blood, with Jurkat cell RNA spiked in. The cell subset or site label, as the study defines it: FACS-sorted CD8+CD4-CCR7+CD45RA+ naive T cells. The receptor's source is a human donor in good health. Some libraries in this study had Jurkat cell RNA spiked in. The chain employs TRBV10-3 and TRBJ1-5, with an unclear D gene assignment. In nucleotides, the sequence is TGTGCCATCAGTGAGTCCTCGGTCAGCAATCAGCCCCAGCATTTT. Its protein product is CAISESSVSNQPQHF.